This TCR beta chain was retrieved from a study of blood T cells in healthy people across ages (dated by TCRdb to between 2014 and 2016). Study-wide context: Template switching captured roughly one uniquely barcoded TCR beta cDNA molecule per two T cells in model experiments. Using the same blood draw, the study looked at two additional independent replicas of 1 million unique cDNA reads for two donors, one aged 18 to 30 and the other aged 80 or older. The donors were divided into four age groups: young (average around 17 years), middle-aged (under 40), aged (about 62) and long-lived (82). To avoid experimental bias, donors of different ages were distributed randomly across sequencing lanes. Using deep sequencing normalized with unique cDNA molecular identifiers, the study measured how TCR beta repertoire diversity changes with age.

Concerning this clonotype itself: There is no known antigen for this receptor. No qualities accompany the bases; no much larger clone lies one base away.

Donors were 30 to 45 systemically healthy Caucasian individuals from Russia aged roughly 6 to 100 years. Around 9.8 milliliters of peripheral blood were collected from each donor into EDTA-treated Vacutainer tubes. Ficoll-Paque density-gradient centrifugation was used to isolate PBMCs, with at least 6.5 million per sample. Total RNA, at least 6 micrograms per sample, was extracted from PBMCs with Trizol reagent. For every donor, an aliquot of PBMCs went through flow cytometry to measure the percentages of naive CD45RAhigh/CD27high T cells. The CDR3 runs 17 residues from the cysteine to the phenylalanine. Only the CDR3 DNA is retained, 51 bases long and in frame from the first base. Per the germline V gene, SGHRS is the CDR1 and YFSETQ is the CDR2. To prepare the library, 5' RACE was applied. Sequencing used an Illumina HiSeq 2500. A second PCR of roughly 7 to 12 cycles was run with a J-beta primer mix and a sample-barcoded 5' primer. Each TCR beta cDNA molecule received a unique molecular identifier from a template-switch 5' adaptor carrying 12 random nucleotides. Each sample yielded at least 2.5 million CDR3-containing paired-end reads. First-strand cDNA synthesis was performed from all RNA using the Mint cDNA synthesis kit, with priming by a TRBC-specific oligonucleotide. After uracil-DNA glycosylase treatment, a first 18-cycle PCR used universal primers M1SS and BC2_uni_R on all cDNA. On the study's bioinformatics: For normalization, 1 million high-quality reads, each with a distinct molecular identifier, were randomly selected from each sample. Reads with shared molecular identifiers were discarded instead of being binned into consensus sequences. MiTCR, set to a Q25 quality threshold and the strictest error-elimination algorithm, was used for CDR3 identification, clonotype clustering and error correction. Lower-bound total TCR beta diversity was estimated with a nonparametric unseen species model using Euler transformation. Clones were called with MiXCR by TCRdb after fastp trimmed the public reads at Q25, and only in-frame beta chains were retained. Rows with a matching CDR3 protein are joined into one entry that keeps the most common DNA and genes. Clone size and V and J calls follow TCRdb, not the original study. Present in this sample are about 1.1 million distinct CDR3 sequences, around two fifths of which were seen just once. Together, the top ten hold less than 15% of the sample.

The paper's findings and limits, for the study overall: Total diversity estimates from one million sequenced T cells were considered lower bounds and underestimates. Bulk unsorted PBMC profiling prevented conclusive comparison of naive and antigen-experienced compartments. Observed TCR beta diversity per million T cells fell roughly linearly with age, and a significant reduction was already apparent by age around 40. There was a strong correlation between observed TCR beta diversity and the percentage of naive T cells measured by flow cytometry. Compared with the aged group, more naive CD4+ T cells, fewer expanded clones and increased TCR diversity were shown by the long-lived group, suggesting age selection. The CMV infection status of donors was not known, potentially confounding age-related changes in expanded clonotypes.

This receptor chain uses TRBV5-1 and TRBJ2-1, and 7 junctional nucleotides match TRBD1. The J call may be mistaken, given a closer DNA end match to TRBJ2-7. This TCR was sampled from a young man in good health. Sequencing input: blood. CDR3 sequence: CASSLGDGTANYNEQYF. The sequence in DNA is TGCGCCAGCAGCTTGGGAGACGGGACAGCCAACTACAATGAGCAGTACTTC.